This T cell receptor (beta chain) was captured by sequencing in a study of regulatory T cells in long-lasting Graves disease. Indicated time point: persistent/refractory GD, antithyroid drugs over 5 years with positive TRAb. PBMC RNA served as the TCR library source. Both iRepertoire HTBI primers and Arm-PCR of CDR3 regions were used to build the TCR beta libraries. TCRdb recomputed calls from the multiplex PCR reads with MiXCR, one row per CDR3 protein. The sample yields 700,000 or so distinct CDR3 sequences, about 32% seen once. V lost 1 base to trimming and J lost 6 bases, with 13 bases between them. The CDR3 consists of 15 residues. Germline CDR1 is SGHAT and CDR2 is FQNNGV.

The source material was peripheral blood mononuclear cells (PBMCs), sampled when the disease was refractory, from a patient treated with antithyroid drugs. The TCR was taken from a female donor with Graves disease. The V and J genes are TRBV11-2 and TRBJ2-1; D could derive from TRBD1 or TRBD2 (5 bases each). This CDR3 is CASSLGDRGRNEQFF. For the CDR3, the DNA is TGTGCCAGCAGCTTAGGAGACAGAGGGCGCAATGAGCAGTTCTTC.